Following are 23 T cell receptor beta chains from one sample sequenced in a study of OX40 agonist ivuxolimab in advanced cancers. Library preparation employed the immunoSEQ multiplex PCR assay. TCRdb provides this immuneACCESS table in a form limited to in-frame rearrangements. Some clones are lacking; in checked studies, under half of them reflect an unresolved V gene, and why the rest are absent is not known. Counted in this sample were about 59,000 clones; 92% of them appeared once. Around 25% of the sample goes to the ten largest clones. Sequenced material: CD4+ or CD8+ T cells sorted from blood, taken in a trial of the OX40 agonist ivuxolimab. The receptors come from an adult with an advanced solid tumor such as melanoma, head and neck, liver or kidney cancer.

V is TRBV4-3 and J is TRBJ1-5; D might be TRBD1 (6 bases). Germline V CDR1 and CDR2: LGHNA, YSLEER. Trimming pared 0 bases from V and 9 bases from J, leaving 12 bases between. This CDR3 is built from 14 residues. CDR3 in amino acids: CASSQDGPRGPQHF. DNA of the CDR3: TGCGCCAGCAGCCAAGACGGCCCCAGGGGGCCCCAGCATTTT.

This sequence joins TRBV28 and TRBJ1-4, with 7 nucleotides matching TRBD1. Germline CDR1 reads MDHEN; CDR2 reads SYDVKM. The CDR3 loop spans 13 amino acids. V lost 4 bases and J lost 6; bases outside the gene matches: 2. This CDR3 reads CASSYTGDEKLFF. The DNA for the CDR3 is TGTGCCAGCAGTTACACAGGGGATGAAAAACTGTTTTTT.

V is TRBV13 and J is TRBJ2-5; 7 nucleotides match TRBD2. V lost 3 bases, J lost 7 bases, and 11 bases stayed unmatched. There are 15 residues in the CDR3. CDR1 is PRHDT and CDR2 is FYEKMQ in the germline V gene (reference sequence). The CDR3 is CASSFTGGGHGTQYF. CDR3 nucleotides: TGTGCCAGCAGCTTCACAGGCGGGGGTCACGGGACCCAGTACTTC.

The V call is TRBV5-1, the J call TRBJ2-7; D remains ambiguous. Trimming stripped 0 bases from V and 0 bases from J, with 1 base between. Germline V CDR1 and CDR2: SGHRS, YFSETQ. The CDR3 has 12 residues. CDR3 DNA: TGCGCCAGCAGCTTGGCCTCCTACGAGCAGTACTTC. This codes for CASSLASYEQYF.

The count of this clone is one. The rearrangement joins TRBV7-9 to TRBJ1-5; D possibly corresponds to TRBD1 (5 bases). Germline CDR1 and CDR2: SEHNR and FQNEAQ (reference sequence). The CDR3 sequence is 13 residues long. V was cut by 11 bases and J by 3 bases, with 14 bases left in between. The chain's CDR3 is CAAEMGTNQPQHF. DNA of the CDR3: TGTGCCGCCGAGATGGGGACCAATCAGCCCCAGCATTTT.

The V call is TRBV4-1, the J call TRBJ2-3; D call uncertain. This CDR3 is built from 14 residues. CDR1 and CDR2 (germline): MGHRA, YSYEKL. The V and J ends lost 3 bases and 0 bases respectively, with 7 bases between them. DNA of the CDR3: TGCGCCAGCAGCCAGGATCCTAGCACAGATACGCAGTATTTT. Protein product: CASSQDPSTDTQYF.

V is TRBV27 and J is TRBJ1-6; D unclear. Trimming left V 4 bases short and J 10 bases short, with 11 bases between. From germline, CDR1 is MNHEY and CDR2 SMNVEV (reference sequence). This CDR3 contains 13 residues. The CDR3: CASSSTARSPLHF. As DNA, the CDR3 is TGTGCCAGCAGTTCAACAGCCCGATCACCCCTCCACTTT.

The chain couples TRBV7-9 to TRBJ2-7, with 11 bases that match TRBD1. V lost 5 bases and J lost 4; bases outside the gene matches: 16. This CDR3 has 18 residues. Germline V CDR1 and CDR2: SEHNR, FQNEAQ (reference sequence). The CDR3 region has the DNA TGTGCCAGCAGCCTGAGCGGGACAGGGGGGGATGTAGAATACGAGCAGTACTTC. Its protein is CASSLSGTGGDVEYEQYF.

This clone was observed a few times. V gene TRBV4-2 combines with J gene TRBJ1-1; no clear D gene. Deletions cut 4 bases from V and 1 base from J, with 10 bases between. Germline CDR1 is LGHNA and CDR2 is YNFKEQ. The CDR3 has 14 residues. As DNA, the CDR3 is TGTGCCAGCAGCCCATGGACGGAGAACACTGAAGCTTTCTTT. Protein product: CASSPWTENTEAFF.

CDR3 loop: CASSLSATGANVLTF. The CDR3 bases are TGTGCCAGCAGCTTAAGTGCCACTGGGGCCAACGTCCTGACTTTC. The chain couples TRBV13 to TRBJ2-6; D gene unclear. This CDR3 contains 15 residues. Per the germline V gene, CDR1 is PRHDT and CDR2 is FYEKMQ (reference sequence). Trimming removed 2 bases at V and 2 bases at J, with 7 bases between.

The genes are TRBV28 and TRBJ1-5; D possibly corresponds to TRBD1 (6 bases). This CDR3 has 17 residues. Germline loops: CDR1 MDHEN, CDR2 SYDVKM. V shed 8 bases and J shed 0 bases, with 20 bases lying between them. CDR3 in amino acids: CASSSNRGQFSNQPQHF. In nucleotides, the CDR3 is TGTGCCAGCTCCTCTAACCGGGGGCAGTTTAGCAATCAGCCCCAGCATTTT.

J is TRBJ1-1 and V is TRBV4-1; D unclear. Trimming shortened V by 5 bases and J by 6 bases, and 13 bases separated the two germline ends. Germline CDR1 is MGHRA and CDR2 is YSYEKL. The length of the CDR3 is 13 residues. CDR3 protein: CASSSREVAEAFF. CDR3 nucleotides: TGCGCCAGCAGCTCGCGGGAGGTAGCTGAAGCTTTCTTT.

CDR3 sequence (DNA): TGTGCCTGGAGCTCGGACGGAAACTATGGCTACACCTTC. Protein: CAWSSDGNYGYTF. This rearrangement joins TRBV30 to TRBJ1-2; the D is unclear. CDR1 and CDR2 from the germline V gene are GTSNPN and SVGIG (reference sequence). This CDR3 region has 13 residues. V was trimmed by 3 bases and J by 2 bases, leaving 10 bases between them.

The genes are TRBV4-1 and TRBJ2-3; 8 bases fit TRBD2. The CDR3 totals 17 residues. Germline V gives CDR1 MGHRA, CDR2 YSYEKL. The V and J ends lost 1 base and 5 bases, in that order; junction bases with no gene match: 11. In DNA, the CDR3 is TGCGCCAGCAGCCAAGCCCTAGCGGGCCCCTTAGGAGATACGCAGTATTTT. Its protein is CASSQALAGPLGDTQYF.

The chain recombines TRBV2 with TRBJ1-2; the match to TRBD1 covers 7 bases. The V and J ends lost 9 bases and 0 bases, in that order; junction bases with no gene match: 7. The germline gives CDR1 SNHLY, CDR2 FYNNEI. The CDR3 runs 14 residues. The CDR3, as DNA: TGTGCCAGGGTGAAGGGACAGTCTAACTATGGCTACACCTTC. It codes for CARVKGQSNYGYTF.

The chain uses TRBV21-1 and TRBJ1-5. TRBV21-1 is classified as a pseudogene. The CDR3 spans 12 residues. CDR3 sequence (DNA): TGTGCCAGCAGCAAAGAACATCAGCCCCAGCATTTT. This encodes CASSKEHQPQHF.

This chain links TRBV7-9 with TRBJ1-5; D unresolved. With 4 bases removed from V and 0 bases from J, the gap between germline ends came to 10 bases. CDR3 size: 15 residues. CDR1 SEHNR and CDR2 FQNEAQ come from the germline V gene (reference sequence). In DNA form, the CDR3 reads TGTGCCAGCAGCTCCGGGATAAATAGCAATCAGCCCCAGCATTTT. This encodes CASSSGINSNQPQHF.

This chain uses TRBV4-3 with TRBJ2-7, with D tentatively TRBD2 (5 bases). CDR1 and CDR2 (germline): LGHNA, YSLEER. This CDR3 has 16 residues. Trimming took 0 bases from V and 2 from J, leaving 14 bases between them. The CDR3 nucleotides are TGCGCCAGCAGCCAAGATCTGGGCGGGTTAGCCTACGAGCAGTACTTC. Translated: CASSQDLGGLAYEQYF.

The gene calls are TRBV7-8 and TRBJ2-2; D possibly corresponds to TRBD1 (5 bases). The CDR3 has 13 amino acids. The germline gives CDR1 SGHVS, CDR2 FQNEAQ. V gave up 7 bases and J gave up 3 bases, with 9 bases separating them. The CDR3 reads CASTSGYTGELFF. In DNA form, the CDR3 reads TGTGCCAGCACCTCAGGGTACACCGGGGAGCTGTTTTTT. Using reference TRBV7-8 and TRBJ2-2 for the parts outside the CDR3, the full variable domain is GAGVSQSPRYKVAKRGQDVALRCDPISGHVSLFWYQQALGQGPEFLTYFQNEAQLDKSGLPSDRFFAERPEGSVSTLKIQRTQQEDSAVYLCASTSGYTGELFFGEGSRLTVL.

This clone appeared once. V is TRBV27 and J is TRBJ2-1; D is perhaps TRBD2 (6 bases). The CDR3 runs 15 residues. Trimming removed 3 bases at V and 10 bases at J, with 19 bases between. The germline V gene has CDR1 MNHEY and CDR2 SMNVEV (reference sequence). The CDR3 DNA reads TGTGCCAGCAGTTTTTGGGACTCCGGTGTCGCGGAGCAGTTCTTC. It codes for CASSFWDSGVAEQFF.

V is TRBV7-3 and J is TRBJ2-1, with 8 bases identical to TRBD2. The germline V gene has CDR1 SGHTA and CDR2 FQGTGA. The CDR3 contains 14 residues. The junction had 4 bases not matched to a gene; V was cut back by 4 bases and J by 5 bases. Here the CDR3 DNA reads TGTGCCAGCAGCTACGCGGGGGGAGACAATGAGCAGTTCTTC. Its protein product is CASSYAGGDNEQFF.

A single count supports this clone. V gene TRBV28 combines with J gene TRBJ1-5, with TRBD1 as a possible D gene (5 bases). From germline, CDR1 is MDHEN and CDR2 SYDVKM. CDR3 length: 14 residues. Trimming pared 9 bases from V and 5 bases from J, leaving 17 bases between. CDR3 sequence reads: CASSPGAWDQPQHF. CDR3 nucleotide sequence: TGTGCCAGTTCGCCCGGGGCGTGGGATCAGCCCCAGCATTTT.

The chain combines TRBV30 with TRBJ1-1, with 7 positions matching TRBD1. J was trimmed by 6 bases and V by 1 base; bases with no gene match: 5. There are 13 residues in the CDR3. Germline V CDR1 and CDR2: GTSNPN, SVGIG (reference sequence). Here the CDR3 DNA reads TGTGCCTGGAGTGAAGGGGGCGGACCTGAAGCTTTCTTT. Protein: CAWSEGGGPEAFF.